The following is a TCR beta chain sequence with its context. Original processing notes: Amplifying reference gene primers gave estimates of nucleated cell counts. Here immunoSEQ multiplex PCR was the method, and the copy in TCRdb shows in-frame clones only, minus some. The V and J calls and the clone size are those of that table, but D and trimming were determined from the DNA. The top ten clones hold 3% to 4% of a sample with about 490,000 clones, approximately 83% of them seen once. The data belong to a study of blood T cell repertoires in COVID-19. Study information: Samples representing acute and convalescent COVID-19 were sourced from the United States, Italy and Spain. PBMCs, B-cell-depleted T cells, or T cells provided the cDNA or gDNA that made up the material.

Sequenced: peripheral blood. The TCR sequence derives from a human donor in a cohort sampled during active COVID-19.

DNA of the CDR3: TGTGCCAGCAGCCCGAGCCCGAGACCCGGGGCTGGGGCCAACGTCCTGACTTTC. Translation gives CASSPSPRPGAGANVLTF. The chain joins TRBV9 to TRBJ2-6; TRBD2 is a possible D gene (5 bases). The germline V gene encodes CDR1 SGDLS and CDR2 YYNGEE. The CDR3 is 18 amino acids. Trimming took 4 bases from V and 2 from J, leaving 19 bases between them. Filled out from reference TRBV9 and TRBJ2-6, the complete variable domain reads DSGVTQTPKHLITATGQRVTLRCSPRSGDLSVYWYQQSLDQGLQFLIQYYNGEERAKGNILERFSAQQFPDLHSELNLSSLELGDSALYFCASSPSPRPGAGANVLTFGAGSRLTVL.